This TCR beta chain was captured in a study of vaccination and CD4 T cells after COVID-19. Background on the study: Convalescent donors were composed of six males and four females, of whom two were Hispanic.

The CDR3 loop spans 15 amino acids. The germline V gene has CDR1 SGHTA and CDR2 FQGNSA. V lost 5 bases and J lost 5, with 17 bases in between. From the PCR reads, TCRdb called clonotypes with MiXCR, one entry per CDR3 protein. The table has about 22,000 distinct CDR3 sequences, about 57% seen once. The TCR originated in a human donor who had recovered from COVID-19. Material: CD4+ T cells from blood, obtained before SARS-CoV-2 vaccination. V gene TRBV7-2 combines with J gene TRBJ2-3, with unresolved D. The CDR3 DNA is TGTGCCAGCAGCACAAGGTTACTGATCGGAGATACGCAGTATTTT. It specifies CASSTRLLIGDTQYF.